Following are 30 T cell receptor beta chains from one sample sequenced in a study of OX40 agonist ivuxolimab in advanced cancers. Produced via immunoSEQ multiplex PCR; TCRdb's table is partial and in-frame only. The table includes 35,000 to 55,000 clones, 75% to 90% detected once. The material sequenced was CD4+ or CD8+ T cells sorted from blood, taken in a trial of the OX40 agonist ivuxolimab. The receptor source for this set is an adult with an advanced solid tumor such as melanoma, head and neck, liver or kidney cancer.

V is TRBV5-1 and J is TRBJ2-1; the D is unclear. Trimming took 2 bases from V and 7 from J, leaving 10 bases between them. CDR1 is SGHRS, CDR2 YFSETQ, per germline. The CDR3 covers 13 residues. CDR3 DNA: TGCGCCAGCAGCTTTGGGGTGCGGAATGAGCAGTTCTTC. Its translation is CASSFGVRNEQFF.

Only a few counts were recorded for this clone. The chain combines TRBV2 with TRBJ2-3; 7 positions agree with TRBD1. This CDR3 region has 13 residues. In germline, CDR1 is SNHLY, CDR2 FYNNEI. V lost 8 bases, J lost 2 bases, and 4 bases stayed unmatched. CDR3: CASGDSYTDTQYF. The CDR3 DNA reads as TGTGCCAGCGGGGACAGCTACACAGATACGCAGTATTTT.

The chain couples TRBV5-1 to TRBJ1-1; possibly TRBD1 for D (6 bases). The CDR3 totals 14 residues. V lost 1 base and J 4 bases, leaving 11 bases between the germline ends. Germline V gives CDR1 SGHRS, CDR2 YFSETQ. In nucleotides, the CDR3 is TGCGCCAGCAGCTTGTGGGGGCCGAGCACTGAAGCTTTCTTT. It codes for CASSLWGPSTEAFF. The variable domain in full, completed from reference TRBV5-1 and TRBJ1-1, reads KAGVTQTPRYLIKTRGQQVTLSCSPISGHRSVSWYQQTPGQGLQFLFEYFSETQRNKGNFPGRFSGRQFSNSRSEMNVSTLELGDSALYLCASSLWGPSTEAFFGQGTRLTVV.

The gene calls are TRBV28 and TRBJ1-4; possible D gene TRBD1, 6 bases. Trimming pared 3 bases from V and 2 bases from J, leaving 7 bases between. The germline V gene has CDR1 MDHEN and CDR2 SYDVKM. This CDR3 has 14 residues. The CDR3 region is CASSFTGTNEKLFF. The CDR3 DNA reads TGTGCCAGCAGTTTCACAGGGACTAATGAAAAACTGTTTTTT.

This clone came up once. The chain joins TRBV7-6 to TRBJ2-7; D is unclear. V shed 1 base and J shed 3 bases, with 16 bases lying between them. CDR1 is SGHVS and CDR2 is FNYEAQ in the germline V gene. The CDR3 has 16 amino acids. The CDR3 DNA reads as TGTGCCAGCAGCTTAGGCGGCACCGAACATTACTACGAGCAGTACTTC. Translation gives CASSLGGTEHYYEQYF.

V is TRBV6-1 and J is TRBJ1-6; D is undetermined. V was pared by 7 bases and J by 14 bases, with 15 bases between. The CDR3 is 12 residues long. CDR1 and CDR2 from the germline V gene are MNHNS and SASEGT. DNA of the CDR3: TGTGCCAGCAAGACGGGCGCTTTGACCCTCCACTTT. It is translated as CASKTGALTLHF.

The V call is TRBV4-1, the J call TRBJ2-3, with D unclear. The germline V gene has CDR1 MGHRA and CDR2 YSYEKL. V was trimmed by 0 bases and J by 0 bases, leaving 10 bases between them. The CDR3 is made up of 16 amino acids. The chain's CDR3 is CASSQELSVSTDTQYF. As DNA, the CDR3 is TGCGCCAGCAGCCAAGAACTCAGCGTTAGCACAGATACGCAGTATTTT.

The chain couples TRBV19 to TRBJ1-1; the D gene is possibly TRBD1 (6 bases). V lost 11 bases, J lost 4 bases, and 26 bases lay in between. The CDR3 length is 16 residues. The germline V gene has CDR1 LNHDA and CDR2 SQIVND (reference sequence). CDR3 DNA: TGTGCCGGAGCCGGCACCGGCAGGGGCGCAAGCACTGAAGCTTTCTTT. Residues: CAGAGTGRGASTEAFF. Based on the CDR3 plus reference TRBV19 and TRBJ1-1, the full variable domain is DGGITQSPKYLFRKEGQNVTLSCEQNLNHDAMYWYRQDPGQGLRLIYYSQIVNDFQKGDIAEGYSVSREKKESFPLTVTSAQKNPTAFYLCAGAGTGRGASTEAFFGQGTRLTVV.

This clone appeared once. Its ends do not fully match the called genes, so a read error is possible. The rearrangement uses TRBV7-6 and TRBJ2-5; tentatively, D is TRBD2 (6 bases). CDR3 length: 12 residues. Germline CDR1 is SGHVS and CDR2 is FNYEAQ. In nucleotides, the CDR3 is TGTGCGAGCAGGGAGGAGCAAGAGACCCAGTACTTC. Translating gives CASREEQETQYF.

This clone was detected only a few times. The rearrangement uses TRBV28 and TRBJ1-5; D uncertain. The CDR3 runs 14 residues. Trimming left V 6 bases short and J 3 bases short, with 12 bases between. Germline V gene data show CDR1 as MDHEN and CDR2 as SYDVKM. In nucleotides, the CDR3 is TGTGCCAGCAGCAAGACTTGGGCCAATCAGCCCCAGCATTTT. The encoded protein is CASSKTWANQPQHF.

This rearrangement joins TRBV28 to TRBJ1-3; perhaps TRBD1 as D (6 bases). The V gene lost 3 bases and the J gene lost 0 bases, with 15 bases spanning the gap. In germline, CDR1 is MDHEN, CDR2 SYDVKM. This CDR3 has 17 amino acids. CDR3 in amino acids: CASSFRPGEDSGNTIYF. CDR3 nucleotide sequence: TGTGCCAGCAGTTTTCGGCCAGGGGAAGACTCTGGAAACACCATATATTTT.

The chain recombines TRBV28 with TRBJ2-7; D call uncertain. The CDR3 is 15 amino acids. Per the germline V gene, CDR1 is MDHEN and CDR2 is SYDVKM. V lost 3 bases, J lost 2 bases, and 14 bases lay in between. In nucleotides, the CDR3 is TGTGCCAGCAGTTTTGTCCGGGCAGAGACCTACGAGCAGTACTTC. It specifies CASSFVRAETYEQYF. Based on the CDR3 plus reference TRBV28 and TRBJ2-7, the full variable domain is DVKVTQSSRYLVKRTGEKVFLECVQDMDHENMFWYRQDPGLGLRLIYFSYDVKMKEKGDIPEGYSVSREKKERFSLILESASTNQTSMYLCASSFVRAETYEQYFGPGTRLTVT.

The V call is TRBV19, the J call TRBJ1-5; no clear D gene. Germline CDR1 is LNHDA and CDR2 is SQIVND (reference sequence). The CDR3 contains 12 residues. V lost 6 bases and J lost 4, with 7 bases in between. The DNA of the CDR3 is TGTGCCAGTAGACTAGGAAATCAGCCCCAGCATTTT. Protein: CASRLGNQPQHF.

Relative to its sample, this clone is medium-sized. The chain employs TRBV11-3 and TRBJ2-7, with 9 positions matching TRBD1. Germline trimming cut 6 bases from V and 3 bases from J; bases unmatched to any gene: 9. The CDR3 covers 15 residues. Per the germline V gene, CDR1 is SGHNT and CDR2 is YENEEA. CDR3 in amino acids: CASSEQGARNYEQYF. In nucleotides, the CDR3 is TGTGCCAGCAGTGAACAGGGGGCCCGTAACTACGAGCAGTACTTC.

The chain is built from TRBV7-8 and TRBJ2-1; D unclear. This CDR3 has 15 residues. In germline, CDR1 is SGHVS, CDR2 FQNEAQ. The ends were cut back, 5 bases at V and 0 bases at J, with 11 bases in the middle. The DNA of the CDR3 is TGTGCCAGCAGCCAGGCCTCTTACTCCTACAATGAGCAGTTCTTC. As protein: CASSQASYSYNEQFF.

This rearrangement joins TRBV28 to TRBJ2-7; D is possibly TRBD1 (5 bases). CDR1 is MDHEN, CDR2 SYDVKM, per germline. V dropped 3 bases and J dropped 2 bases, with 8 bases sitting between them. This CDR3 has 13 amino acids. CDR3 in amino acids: CASSFWGPYEQYF. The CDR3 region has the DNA TGTGCCAGCAGTTTCTGGGGCCCCTACGAGCAGTACTTC.

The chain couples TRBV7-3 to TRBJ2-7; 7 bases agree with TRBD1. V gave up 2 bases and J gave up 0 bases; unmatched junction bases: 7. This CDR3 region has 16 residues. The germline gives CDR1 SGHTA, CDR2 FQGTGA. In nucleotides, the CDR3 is TGTGCCAGCAGCTTAGAGGACAGGTTGGACTCCTACGAGCAGTACTTC. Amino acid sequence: CASSLEDRLDSYEQYF.

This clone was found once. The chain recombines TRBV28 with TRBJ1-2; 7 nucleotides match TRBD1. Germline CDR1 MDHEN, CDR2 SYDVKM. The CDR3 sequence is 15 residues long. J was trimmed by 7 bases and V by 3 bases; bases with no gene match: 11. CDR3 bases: TGTGCCAGCAGTTTTTACAGGGGCCCACCGAGTGGCTACACCTTC. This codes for CASSFYRGPPSGYTF.

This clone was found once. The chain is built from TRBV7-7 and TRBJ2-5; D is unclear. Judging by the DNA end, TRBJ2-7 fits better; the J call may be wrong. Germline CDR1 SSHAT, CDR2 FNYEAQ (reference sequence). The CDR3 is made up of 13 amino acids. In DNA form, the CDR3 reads TGTGCCAGCAGCCCGTCCGCTGAGTACGAGCAGTACTTC. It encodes CASSPSAEYEQYF.

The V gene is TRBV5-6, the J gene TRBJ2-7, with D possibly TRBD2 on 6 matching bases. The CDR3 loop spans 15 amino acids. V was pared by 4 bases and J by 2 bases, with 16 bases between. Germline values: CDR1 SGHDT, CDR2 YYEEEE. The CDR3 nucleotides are TGTGCCAGCAGCACGGGGCCCACTAGCCCCTACGAGCAGTACTTC. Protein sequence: CASSTGPTSPYEQYF.

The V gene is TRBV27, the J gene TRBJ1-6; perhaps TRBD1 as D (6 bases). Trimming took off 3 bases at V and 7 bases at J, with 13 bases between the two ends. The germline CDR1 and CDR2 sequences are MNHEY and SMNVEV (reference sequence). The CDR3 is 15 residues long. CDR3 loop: CASSLATGWNSPLHF. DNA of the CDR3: TGTGCCAGCAGTTTGGCCACAGGGTGGAATTCACCCCTCCACTTT.

The CDR3 here is CASSLDGGFGLAQETQYF. The CDR3 nucleotides read TGTGCCAGCAGCTTAGATGGGGGTTTCGGGCTAGCGCAAGAGACCCAGTACTTC. The chain joins TRBV11-3 to TRBJ2-5, with D maybe TRBD2 (6 bases). Germline V CDR1 and CDR2: SGHNT, YENEEA. V was trimmed by 0 bases and J by 2 bases, leaving 19 bases between them. The CDR3 extends over 18 amino acids.

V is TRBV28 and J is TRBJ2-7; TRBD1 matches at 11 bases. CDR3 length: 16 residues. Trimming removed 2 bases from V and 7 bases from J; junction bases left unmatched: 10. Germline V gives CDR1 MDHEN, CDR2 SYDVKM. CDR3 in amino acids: CASSLPTGQGAWEQYF. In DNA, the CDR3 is TGTGCCAGCAGTTTACCCACAGGACAGGGGGCCTGGGAGCAGTACTTC. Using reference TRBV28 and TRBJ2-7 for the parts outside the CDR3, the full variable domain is DVKVTQSSRYLVKRTGEKVFLECVQDMDHENMFWYRQDPGLGLRLIYFSYDVKMKEKGDIPEGYSVSREKKERFSLILESASTNQTSMYLCASSLPTGQGAWEQYFGPGTRLTVT.

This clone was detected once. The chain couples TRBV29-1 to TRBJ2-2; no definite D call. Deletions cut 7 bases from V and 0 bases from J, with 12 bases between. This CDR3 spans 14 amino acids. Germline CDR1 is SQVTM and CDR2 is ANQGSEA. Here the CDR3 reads CSAAKFANTGELFF. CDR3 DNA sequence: TGCAGCGCGGCTAAGTTCGCGAACACCGGGGAGCTGTTTTTT.

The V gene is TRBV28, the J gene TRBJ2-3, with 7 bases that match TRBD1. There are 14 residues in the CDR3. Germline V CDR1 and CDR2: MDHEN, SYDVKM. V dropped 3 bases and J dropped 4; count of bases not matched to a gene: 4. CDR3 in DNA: TGTGCCAGCAGTTTCACTGGACAGGCAGATACGCAGTATTTT. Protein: CASSFTGQADTQYF. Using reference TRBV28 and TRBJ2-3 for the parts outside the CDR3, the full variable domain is DVKVTQSSRYLVKRTGEKVFLECVQDMDHENMFWYRQDPGLGLRLIYFSYDVKMKEKGDIPEGYSVSREKKERFSLILESASTNQTSMYLCASSFTGQADTQYFGPGTRLTVL.

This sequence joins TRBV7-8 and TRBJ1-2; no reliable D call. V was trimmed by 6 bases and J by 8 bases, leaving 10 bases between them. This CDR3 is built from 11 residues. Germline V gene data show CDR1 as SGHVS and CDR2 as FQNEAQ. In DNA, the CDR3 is TGTGCCAGCAGAGGAATGGGGGGCTACACCTTC. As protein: CASRGMGGYTF.

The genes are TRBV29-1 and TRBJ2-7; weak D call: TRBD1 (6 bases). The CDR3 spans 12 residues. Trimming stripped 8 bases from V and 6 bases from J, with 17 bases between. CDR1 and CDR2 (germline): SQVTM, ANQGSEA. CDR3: CSSKGARGEQYF. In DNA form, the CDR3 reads TGCAGCTCCAAAGGGGCCAGGGGCGAGCAGTACTTC.

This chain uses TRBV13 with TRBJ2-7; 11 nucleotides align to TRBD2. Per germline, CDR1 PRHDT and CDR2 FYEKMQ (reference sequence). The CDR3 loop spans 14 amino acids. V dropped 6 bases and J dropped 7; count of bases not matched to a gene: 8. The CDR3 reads CASSQTSGRYEQYF. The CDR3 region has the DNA TGTGCCAGCAGTCAAACTAGCGGGAGATATGAGCAGTACTTC.

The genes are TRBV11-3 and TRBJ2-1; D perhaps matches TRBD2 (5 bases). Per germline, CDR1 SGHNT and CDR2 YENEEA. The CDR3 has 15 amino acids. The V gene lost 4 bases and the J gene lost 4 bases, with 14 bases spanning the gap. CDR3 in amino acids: CASSSSGNLYNEQFF. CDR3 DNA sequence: TGTGCCAGCAGCTCCTCCGGGAACCTGTACAATGAGCAGTTCTTC.

The CDR3 bases are TGCGCCAGCACCCCCCCCGGGGTCTCCTACGAGCAGTACTTC. Translated, it gives CASTPPGVSYEQYF. The V call is TRBV10-1, the J call TRBJ2-7; D perhaps matches TRBD2 (5 bases). Germline assignment: CDR1 WNHNN and CDR2 SYGVQD (reference sequence). Trimming removed 7 bases at V and 0 bases at J, with 13 bases between. The length of the CDR3 is 14 residues.